This is a list of T cell receptor beta chains from one sample in a study of Ad26.COV2.S vaccination and SARS-CoV-2 variants. Sequenced by immunoSEQ multiplex PCR; TCRdb stores in-frame clones only, minus some. The sample yields 350,000 to 450,000 clones, 80% to 90% seen once. The specimen comprised peripheral blood, sampled in a trial of Ad26.COV2.S vaccine versus placebo. These receptors all stem from a person aged 18 to 65 who received the Ad26.COV2.S COVID-19 vaccine or a placebo. Each CDR3 is given with its conserved first and last residue. A D gene is named only where the DNA matches it firmly. Some rows have no size entry. The others give once, few or many, or a class for an expanded clone.

v_gene	abundance	j_gene	d_gene	CDR3aa	CDR3nt
TRBV5-1	-	TRBJ1-1	-	CASSLAERGTEAFF	TGCGCCAGCAGCTTGGCCGAGAGGGGGACTGAAGCTTTCTTT
TRBV5-5	once	TRBJ2-5	-	CASSPDVLGETQYF	TGTGCCAGCAGCCCAGACGTTCTCGGGGAGACCCAGTACTTC
TRBV5-5	-	TRBJ2-5	-	CASSHPGAETQYF	TGTGCCAGCAGCCATCCCGGGGCGGAGACCCAGTACTTC
TRBV6-5	-	TRBJ2-7	-	CASSYSPGSYEQYF	TGTGCCAGCAGTTACTCGCCAGGATCCTACGAGCAGTACTTC
TRBV13	-	TRBJ1-6	TRBD1	CASSWGQVANSPLHF	TGTGCCAGCAGCTGGGGACAGGTCGCCAATTCACCCCTCCACTTT
TRBV25-1	-	TRBJ2-5	-	CASSESGQETQYF	TGTGCCAGCAGTGAATCCGGTCAAGAGACCCAGTACTTC
TRBV20-1	-	TRBJ2-3	-	CSASWMAELLIYAQYF	TGCAGTGCTAGTTGGATGGCGGAATTGTTAATTTATGCGCAGTATTTT
TRBV5-4	-	TRBJ1-4	-	CASSFGGREKLFF	TGTGCCAGCAGCTTTGGGGGCCGTGAAAAACTGTTTTTT
TRBV28	-	TRBJ2-1	TRBD2	CASSLWRESVNEQFF	TGTGCCAGCAGTTTATGGCGGGAGTCGGTCAATGAGCAGTTCTTC
TRBV29-1	-	TRBJ2-7	TRBD2	CSVEDLGTSGTYEQYF	TGCAGCGTTGAAGATCTTGGGACTAGCGGCACCTACGAGCAGTACTTC
TRBV14	-	TRBJ2-5	-	CASSQDSWGGLTQYF	TGTGCCAGCAGCCAAGATAGTTGGGGTGGCTTGACCCAGTACTTC
TRBV5-1	-	TRBJ2-1	-	CASSSRLEETLPYNEQFF	TGCGCCAGCAGCTCCCGACTAGAGGAAACCCTCCCCTACAATGAGCAGTTCTTC
TRBV2	-	TRBJ1-2	-	CASSEAGAGMSVYGYTF	TGTGCCAGCAGTGAAGCTGGGGCAGGGATGAGTGTCTATGGCTACACCTTC
TRBV5-4	-	TRBJ2-1	-	CASSPRSAARYNEQFF	TGTGCCAGCAGCCCTCGCTCCGCAGCCAGGTACAATGAGCAGTTCTTC
TRBV7-2	-	TRBJ2-1	-	CASSLGHRGNGFF	TGTGCCAGCAGCTTAGGTCATCGGGGGAACGGGTTCTTC
TRBV5-4	-	TRBJ2-3	-	CASSLAGTDSTDTQYF	TGTGCCAGCAGCTTGGCCGGGACGGATAGCACAGATACGCAGTATTTT
TRBV5-1	few	TRBJ2-1	TRBD2	CASSAPPGTSGHNEQFF	TGCGCCAGCAGCGCTCCTCCCGGGACTAGCGGGCACAATGAGCAGTTCTTC
TRBV7-9	-	TRBJ2-1	TRBD1	CASSWDRAPANEQFF	TGTGCCAGCAGCTGGGACAGGGCCCCGGCCAATGAGCAGTTCTTC
TRBV27	-	TRBJ2-3	-	CASSLGLTGSTDTQYF	TGTGCCAGCAGTTTAGGCTTGACTGGAAGCACAGATACGCAGTATTTT
TRBV11-2	-	TRBJ1-2	-	CASSLGFNTLFYGYTF	TGTGCCAGCAGCTTAGGTTTTAACACACTCTTTTATGGCTACACCTTC
TRBV6-5	once	TRBJ1-2	-	CASSWASDYGYTF	TGTGCCAGCAGTTGGGCGTCGGACTATGGCTACACCTTC
TRBV2	-	TRBJ1-5	-	CASSRQVLNQPQHF	TGTGCCAGCTCCCGACAGGTTCTGAATCAGCCCCAGCATTTT
TRBV18	-	TRBJ2-7	TRBD2	CASSPASGGAYYEQYF	TGTGCCAGCTCACCCGCAAGCGGGGGGGCTTACTACGAGCAGTACTTC
TRBV28	-	TRBJ1-4	-	CATSKTGPEKLFF	TGTGCCACTTCAAAAACGGGGCCTGAAAAACTGTTTTTT
TRBV5-1	-	TRBJ2-2	-	CASGPGVGGNTGELFF	TGCGCCAGCGGCCCCGGTGTGGGGGGGAACACCGGGGAGCTGTTTTTT
TRBV9	-	TRBJ1-1	TRBD1	CASSVGVRGQNTEAFF	TGTGCCAGCAGCGTAGGGGTCAGGGGGCAGAACACTGAAGCTTTCTTT
TRBV19	-	TRBJ2-1	TRBD2	CASSILAGGLNEQFF	TGTGCCAGTAGTATTTTAGCGGGAGGGTTGAATGAGCAGTTCTTC
TRBV15	-	TRBJ2-3	TRBD2	CATSRGQPSGTTDTQYF	TGTGCCACCAGCAGAGGCCAACCTAGCGGGACCACAGATACGCAGTATTTT
TRBV2	-	TRBJ2-2	TRBD1	CASSRDSSKTGELFF	TGTGCCAGCAGTCGGGACAGCTCAAAAACCGGGGAGCTGTTTTTT
TRBV4-3	-	TRBJ1-6	-	CASSQEWGQEGNSPLHF	TGCGCCAGCAGCCAAGAGTGGGGGCAGGAGGGTAATTCACCCCTCCACTTT
TRBV19	-	TRBJ2-2	-	CASRRRETGELFF	TGTGCCAGTAGAAGGAGGGAGACCGGGGAGCTGTTTTTT
TRBV18	-	TRBJ1-2	-	CASSPEQTLYGYTF	TGTGCCAGCTCTCCGGAACAAACCCTCTATGGCTACACCTTC
TRBV7-6	once	TRBJ2-3	-	CASSLEPGTDTQYF	TGTGCCAGCAGCTTAGAGCCCGGCACAGATACGCAGTATTTT
TRBV23-1	once	TRBJ1-5	-	CAGRGGKERSNQPQHF	TGCGCCGGCCGGGGGGGCAAAGAAAGGAGCAATCAGCCCCAGCATTTT
TRBV7-6	-	TRBJ2-6	-	CASSDRQASGANVLTF	TGTGCCAGCAGCGACCGACAGGCTTCTGGGGCCAACGTCCTGACTTTC
TRBV5-4	-	TRBJ2-5	-	CASSPDRQETQYF	TGTGCCAGCAGCCCGGACAGACAAGAGACCCAGTACTTC
TRBV5-4	-	TRBJ2-7	-	CASSYQSGGGALREQYF	TGTGCCAGCAGTTACCAGAGTGGAGGGGGGGCCCTACGCGAGCAGTACTTC
TRBV19	-	TRBJ1-1	-	CASSIGKGTEAFF	TGTGCCAGTAGTATAGGCAAGGGGACTGAAGCTTTCTTT
TRBV10-2	-	TRBJ1-3	TRBD1	CASSGTGSGNTIYF	TGCGCCAGCAGTGGGACAGGTTCTGGAAACACCATATATTTT
TRBV11-2	-	TRBJ1-2	-	CASSLVPPGSRGHVYTF	TGTGCCAGCAGCTTAGTACCCCCGGGGTCCAGGGGTCACGTCTACACCTTC